This T cell receptor (beta chain) stems from a study of OX40 agonist ivuxolimab in advanced cancers. Notes on the study in general: More expanded clones were found, on average, in CD8+ than in CD4+ T cells.

The CDR3 has 12 amino acids. The germline CDR1 and CDR2 sequences are SGHAT and FQNNGV. Trimming pared 2 bases from V and 5 bases from J, leaving 5 bases between. This clone was seen a handful of times. Its antigen is as yet unknown. Some clones are missing from TCRdb's copy, which holds only in-frame ones; the method was immunoSEQ multiplex PCR. The table includes nearly 55,000 clones, approximately 85% detected once. The material sequenced was CD4+ or CD8+ T cells sorted from blood, taken in a trial of the OX40 agonist ivuxolimab. The chain joins TRBV11-2 to TRBJ2-3, with unresolved D. The sequence was obtained from an adult with an advanced solid tumor such as melanoma, head and neck, liver or kidney cancer. The CDR3 nucleotides are TGTGCCAGCAGCTTAAACGGAGATACGCAGTATTTT. This gives the protein CASSLNGDTQYF.